This T cell receptor (beta chain) was captured by sequencing in a study of T cell repertoires in cytomegalovirus infection (dated by TCRdb to the late 2010s). Regarding the research as a whole: Alongside well-studied HLA-B-restricted epitopes, the peptide stimulations were aimed at recently identified HLA-C-restricted CMV epitopes, whose presentation resists viral immunomodulation. The HLA type of each donor mattered for the analysis, because public TCR beta signatures pointed to carriage of CMV infection along with the matching HLA type.

From a lookup of the germline V gene (reference sequence), CDR1 and CDR2 are SGHNT and YYREEE. There are 13 amino acids in the CDR3, from cysteine to phenylalanine inclusive. The sequence is cut down to CDR3 DNA, 39 bases in frame from base 1. V trim: 6 bases; J trim: 5 bases; unmatched bases: 5. Paper-wide results and their limitations: In the ex vivo response, HLA-C-restricted CMV-specific TCR beta clonotypes were dominant, and in two of eight donors the single most frequent clonotype came from this HLA-C-restricted group. In both this cohort and an independent cohort of some 380 donors, the cumulative frequency of public TCR beta family members distinguished carriers of CMV infection plus the relevant HLA type.

The intended sense of this specimen's treatment or condition label: in vitro stimulation with specific CMV peptide epitopes to enrich CMV-specific T cells. Sequencing was performed on an Illumina HiSeq 1500. TCRdb reran the public reads through fastp at Q25 and MiXCR, keeping productive beta chains. Duplicate CDR3 protein sequences are folded into a single record with the most common DNA and genes. The sample table records 300,000 or so distinct CDR3 sequences; 20% to 25% of these occur just once. 13% of the sample is taken by the ten largest. In this sample, this clonotype turned up a few times. This clone's antigen is unknown. No much larger clonotype is one base removed from it; base qualities were not supplied.

The TCR was taken from a human donor in good health (CMV status not recorded). Some clones in this sample may be carry-over from other donors' samples. The sequencing here drew on cultured PBMCs, taken from culture after CMV antigen stimulation. The rearrangement joined TRBV5-4 to TRBJ2-5, with TRBD2 matching 9 junction bases. The sequence in DNA is TGTGCCAGCAACTTAGCGGGAGTGGAGACCCAGTACTTC. This yields the protein CASNLAGVETQYF.